This T cell receptor (beta chain) was obtained from a study of response to subunit inactivated influenza vaccine. Study findings and constraints: Authors suggested that a seasonal influenza vaccination recruits few new T cells each time.

After removal of 9 bases from V and 9 bases from J, the junction contained 5 bases not matched to a gene. The germline V gene encodes CDR1 SGHTA and CDR2 FQGNSA. This CDR3 has 13 amino acids. TCRdb used MiXCR to reprocess the RT-PCR reads, holding one entry per CDR3 protein. The sample records 650,000 to 800,000 distinct CDR3 sequences, roughly 14% being singletons. This clonotype was observed a handful of times. The target antigen is unknown. The J gene is TRBJ1-6, the V gene TRBV7-2, with TRBD1 identical over 10 bases. This sample comprised PBMCs from blood, obtained around two weeks before vaccination. The receptor was derived from a man aged 50 or older who received an inactivated influenza vaccine. The CDR3, as DNA: TGTGCCAGTATGGGACAGGGGCGTTCACCCCTCCACTTT. Encoded protein: CASMGQGRSPLHF.